The clone carrying this T cell receptor (beta chain) was seen only a few times. This CDR3 has 17 amino acids. With 0 bases removed from V and 6 bases from J, the gap between germline ends came to 15 bases. Per germline, CDR1 LGHNA and CDR2 YNFKEQ. This entry comes from a study of blood T cell repertoires in COVID-19. Study in general: Sites in the United States, Italy and Spain provided acute and convalescent COVID-19 samples. The cDNA or gDNA used as material had been derived from T cells, B-cell-depleted T cells, or PBMCs.

In the original analysis: Estimated nucleated cell counts came from reference gene primer amplification. Profiling relied on immunoSEQ multiplex PCR, and the TCRdb table lists in-frame clones only, not all of them. That table gives V, J and clone size, and the DNA gave D and trimming. The sample holds some 300,000 clones, about 87% seen once. The receptor's source is a young woman who had recovered from COVID-19. V and J are TRBV4-2 and TRBJ1-6, with D perhaps matching TRBD1 (6 bases). The specimen was peripheral blood. CDR3 region: CASSQDLGASGNSPLHF. DNA of the CDR3: TGTGCCAGCAGCCAAGATTTGGGGGCCTCGGGTAATTCACCCCTCCACTTT.